The 13 T cell receptor beta chains given below trace back to one sample, sequenced in a study of CD8+CD57+ T cells in acquired aplastic anemia. The template used for profiling TCR beta VDJ and CDR3 was genomic DNA. TCRdb recomputed calls from the reads with MiXCR, one row per CDR3 protein. The top ten hold 8% of the sample, which has 300,000 or so distinct CDR3 sequences, around 60% seen once. Sequencing input: sorted CD4+, CD8+, or CD8+CD57+ T cells (not recorded which) from PBMCs. The receptors originated from a human donor with severe aplastic anemia or a healthy control (not recorded which).

This clonotype was counted a few times. This chain links TRBV2 with TRBJ1-2; 8 bases are a match to TRBD1. The CDR3 is 13 residues long. With V trimmed by 10 bases and J by 8 bases, 12 bases remained unmatched. The V gene's germline CDR1 is SNHLY and CDR2 FYNNEI. CDR3 bases: TGTGCCAACTTAGACAGGGGAGTGCAAGGCTACACCTTC. Protein sequence: CANLDRGVQGYTF.

This chain connects TRBV10-3 to TRBJ2-3, with D tentatively TRBD2 (6 bases). The germline gives CDR1 ENHRY, CDR2 SYGVKD. The CDR3 length is 14 residues. Trimming removed 6 bases at V and 0 bases at J, with 10 bases between. DNA for the CDR3: TGTGCCATCAGCAAAAGCGGGAGCACAGATACGCAGTATTTT. This translates into CAISKSGSTDTQYF.

The chain has TRBV20-1 and TRBJ1-1; D might be TRBD1 (6 bases). Germline lookup yields CDR1 DFQATT and CDR2 SNEGSKA (reference sequence). There are 15 residues in the CDR3. The V and J ends lost 3 bases and 4 bases respectively, with 18 bases between them. Here the CDR3 reads CSARTGDGGGTEAFF. DNA for the CDR3: TGCAGTGCTAGGACAGGTGATGGGGGAGGCACTGAAGCTTTCTTT.

The chain couples TRBV11-3 to TRBJ2-3; no definite D call. Germline V gene data show CDR1 as SGHNT and CDR2 as YENEEA. The CDR3 runs to 13 residues. The V end was cut by 8 bases, the J end by 1 base, with 10 bases between. This chain's CDR3 is CASAFRGTDTQYF. The CDR3 DNA reads TGTGCCAGCGCGTTTCGGGGCACAGATACGCAGTATTTT.

The V and J genes are TRBV2 and TRBJ2-7; 7 nucleotides align to TRBD2. V gave up 8 bases and J gave up 3 bases; unmatched junction bases: 7. The V gene's germline CDR1 is SNHLY and CDR2 FYNNEI. The CDR3 consists of 13 residues. The CDR3 loop reads CASSPSGGYEQYF. For the CDR3, the DNA is TGTGCCAGCTCCCCGTCGGGGGGCTACGAGCAGTACTTC. The entire variable domain, with the rest obtained from reference TRBV2 and TRBJ2-7, is as follows: EPEVTQTPSHQVTQMGQEVILRCVPISNHLYFYWYRQILGQKVEFLVSFYNNEISEKSEIFDDQFSVERPDGSNFTLKIRSTKLEDSAMYFCASSPSGGYEQYFGPGTRLTVT.

The V call is TRBV20-1, the J call TRBJ2-2; the match to TRBD2 covers 7 bases. This CDR3 region has 13 residues. The V gene's germline CDR1 is DFQATT and CDR2 SNEGSKA (reference sequence). The V segment lost 1 base and the J segment 8 bases; nucleotides outside the gene matches: 4. The CDR3 loop reads CSARVSGVGELFF. CDR3 DNA: TGCAGTGCTAGAGTCAGCGGGGTGGGGGAGCTGTTTTTT.

As for this clonotype: A much larger clonotype is one base distant, so this may be a read error. The CDR3 is CASSQEGVAYNEQLF. The CDR3, as DNA: TGTGCCAGCAGCCAAGAAGGGGTAGCCTACAATGAGCAGCTCTTC. The chain is built from TRBV4-2 and TRBJ2-1, with D perhaps TRBD1 (5 bases). Germline V lookup: CDR1 LGHNA, CDR2 YNFKEQ. This CDR3 has 15 residues.

This clonotype was found many times. The V gene is TRBV5-8, the J gene TRBJ2-2; the D gene could be TRBD1 or TRBD2 (6 bases each). The CDR3 runs to 16 residues. Germline lookup yields CDR1 SGHTS and CDR2 YDEGEE. Trimming took off 3 bases at V and 0 bases at J, with 12 bases between the two ends. DNA for the CDR3: TGTGCCAGCAGCTGGGGGGCCGAGGCGAACACCGGGGAGCTGTTTTTT. Translation gives CASSWGAEANTGELFF.

This rearrangement joins TRBV20-1 to TRBJ2-1, with 8 nucleotides matching TRBD1. Germline CDR1 is DFQATT and CDR2 is SNEGSKA (reference sequence). The CDR3 runs 14 residues. Unmatched junction bases numbered 8, after V lost 6 bases and J lost 4 bases. In DNA form, the CDR3 reads TGCAGTGCCAGTGGACAGGGTAGATACAATGAGCAGTTCTTC. Its protein product is CSASGQGRYNEQFF.

The V gene is TRBV13, the J gene TRBJ2-7, with 9 positions matching TRBD1. This CDR3 is built from 14 residues. Trimming cost V 0 bases and J 3 bases; bases outside gene matches: 0. Germline loops: CDR1 PRHDT, CDR2 FYEKMQ (reference sequence). CDR3: CASSLGGQGYEQYF. CDR3 sequence (DNA): TGTGCCAGCAGCTTAGGGGGACAGGGCTACGAGCAGTACTTC.

In its sample, this clonotype was seen many times. This chain links TRBV19 with TRBJ1-5, with 8 bases identical to TRBD1. CDR3 size: 14 residues. CDR1 LNHDA and CDR2 SQIVND come from the germline V gene (reference sequence). V dropped 5 bases and J dropped 4; count of bases not matched to a gene: 4. Here the CDR3 DNA reads TGTGCCAGTAGTGTACGGACAGGGAATCAGCCCCAGCATTTT. Protein: CASSVRTGNQPQHF.

In its sample, this clonotype was seen a few times. The rearrangement links TRBV20-1 to TRBJ1-5; D is ambiguous. Germline V lookup: CDR1 DFQATT, CDR2 SNEGSKA (reference sequence). The CDR3 totals 13 residues. V was trimmed by 5 bases and J by 3 bases, leaving 11 bases between them. CDR3 nucleotides: TGCAGTGCTCTGAGGGTGACCAATCAGCCCCAGCATTTT. It is translated as CSALRVTNQPQHF.

The CDR3 loop reads CASSPEGGAYEQYF. The DNA of the CDR3 is TGTGCCAGCAGCCCCGAGGGCGGGGCCTACGAGCAGTACTTC. J is TRBJ2-7 and V is TRBV7-2; D is perhaps TRBD2 (6 bases). The CDR3 loop spans 14 amino acids. Trimming shortened V by 5 bases and J by 2 bases, and 13 bases separated the two germline ends. CDR1 is SGHTA, CDR2 FQGNSA, per germline. Full variable domain (outside the CDR3, taken from reference TRBV7-2 and TRBJ2-7): GAGVSQSPSNKVTEKGKDVELRCDPISGHTALYWYRQSLGQGLEFLIYFQGNSAPDKSGLPSDRFSAERTGGSVSTLTIQRTQQEDSAVYLCASSPEGGAYEQYFGPGTRLTVT.